A selection of T cell receptor beta chains follows, all from one sample in a study of OX40 agonist ivuxolimab in advanced cancers. Profiled with immunoSEQ multiplex PCR; TCRdb holds only in-frame clones, not every one. The sample has approximately 90,000 clones, roughly nine tenths seen once. Material: CD4+ or CD8+ T cells sorted from blood, obtained in a trial of the OX40 agonist ivuxolimab. These receptors all stem from an adult with an advanced solid tumor such as melanoma, head and neck, liver or kidney cancer. CDR3s include the opening cysteine and the closing phenylalanine or tryptophan. A D gene is named only where the DNA matches it firmly. Not all rows give a size; the values are once, few, many and, for expanded clones, a class.

clone size,D gene,J gene,V gene,CDR3 protein,CDR3 DNA
.,.,TRBJ2-3,TRBV7-3,CASTSAPGPSGTQYF,TGTGCCAGCACCTCAGCCCCGGGGCCCTCTGGGACGCAGTATTTT
.,.,TRBJ2-2,TRBV25-1,CASSDWGETGELFF,TGTGCCAGCAGTGACTGGGGAGAAACCGGGGAGCTGTTTTTT
.,.,TRBJ1-2,TRBV27,CASSLGRPINYGYTF,TGTGCCAGCAGTTTAGGGCGGCCGATAAACTATGGCTACACCTTC
.,.,TRBJ2-7,TRBV6-5,CASSYVAQGSYEQYF,TGTGCCAGCAGTTACGTCGCGCAGGGCTCCTACGAGCAGTACTTC
.,.,TRBJ1-4,TRBV4-2,CASSVDPPPRAKLFF,TGTGCCAGCAGCGTAGATCCCCCTCCTCGGGCAAAACTGTTTTTT
.,.,TRBJ1-3,TRBV4-2,CASRGLISSGNTIYF,TGTGCCAGCCGCGGGTTGATTAGCTCTGGAAACACCATATATTTT
few,.,TRBJ2-3,TRBV28,CASSFPITDTQYF,TGTGCCAGCAGTTTCCCCATCACAGATACGCAGTATTTT
.,.,TRBJ1-2,TRBV27,CASSFSGGRGYTF,TGTGCCAGCAGTTTCTCCGGGGGCCGGGGCTACACCTTC
.,.,TRBJ1-2,TRBV7-6,CASSPGGANYGYTF,TGTGCCAGCAGCCCAGGTGGTGCTAACTATGGCTACACCTTC
.,.,TRBJ2-3,TRBV21-1,CASGDGTGLTDTQYF,TGTGCCAGCGGAGACGGGACAGGGCTCACAGATACGCAGTATTTT
.,TRBD2,TRBJ2-3,TRBV4-2,CASSFGGGRSTDTQYF,TGTGCCAGCAGCTTTGGGGGCGGGAGGAGCACAGATACGCAGTATTTT
once,.,TRBJ1-5,TRBV28,CASSPESWGKSNQPQHF,TGTGCCAGCAGCCCCGAGTCCTGGGGCAAGAGCAATCAGCCCCAGCATTTT
.,.,TRBJ2-7,TRBV5-1,CASSFGQGVDEQYF,TGCGCCAGCAGCTTCGGTCAGGGCGTCGACGAGCAGTACTTC
.,TRBD1,TRBJ2-2,TRBV5-1,CASDLGTGVLNTGELFF,TGCGCCAGCGACCTCGGGACAGGGGTTCTCAACACCGGGGAGCTGTTTTTT
.,.,TRBJ1-1,TRBV2,CASVRTAELEAFF,TGTGCCAGCGTGAGGACAGCCGAACTTGAAGCTTTCTTT
.,TRBD2,TRBJ2-1,TRBV5-4,CASRRAGEVNEQFF,TGTGCCAGCAGAAGAGCGGGAGAAGTAAATGAGCAGTTCTTC
.,.,TRBJ1-1,TRBV7-1,CASRRDIMNTEAFF,TGTGCCAGCAGGCGGGACATCATGAACACTGAAGCTTTCTTT
.,TRBD1,TRBJ2-3,TRBV6-6,CASSYGTGATDTQYF,TGTGCCAGCAGCTACGGGACAGGGGCCACAGATACGCAGTATTTT
.,TRBD2,TRBJ2-7,TRBV18,CASSVAGAVQKQYF,TGTGCCAGCTCAGTAGCGGGTGCCGTTCAGAAGCAGTACTTC